This TCR beta chain was sequenced in a study of blood T cell repertoires in COVID-19. With 1 base removed from V and 8 bases from J, the gap between germline ends came to 9 bases. The CDR3 loop spans 13 amino acids. CDR1 is LGHDT, CDR2 YNNKEL, per germline (reference sequence). Repertoires were generated with immunoSEQ multiplex PCR, while TCRdb's copy carries only in-frame clones and drops some. This table has over 200,000 clones, 75% to 90% appearing once. Cohorts were assigned according to the clinical history that participants reported. The sequence came from a woman aged 25 to 39 who had been exposed to COVID-19. The sequencing input was PBMCs or T cells enriched from blood (not recorded which). This sequence joins TRBV3-1 (or the pseudogene TRBV3-2) and TRBJ2-4; tentative D call: TRBD2 (6 bases). The CDR3 coding sequence is TGTGCCAGCAGCCAAGGTGGCGGGGACATTCAGTACTTC. This gives the protein CASSQGGGDIQYF.